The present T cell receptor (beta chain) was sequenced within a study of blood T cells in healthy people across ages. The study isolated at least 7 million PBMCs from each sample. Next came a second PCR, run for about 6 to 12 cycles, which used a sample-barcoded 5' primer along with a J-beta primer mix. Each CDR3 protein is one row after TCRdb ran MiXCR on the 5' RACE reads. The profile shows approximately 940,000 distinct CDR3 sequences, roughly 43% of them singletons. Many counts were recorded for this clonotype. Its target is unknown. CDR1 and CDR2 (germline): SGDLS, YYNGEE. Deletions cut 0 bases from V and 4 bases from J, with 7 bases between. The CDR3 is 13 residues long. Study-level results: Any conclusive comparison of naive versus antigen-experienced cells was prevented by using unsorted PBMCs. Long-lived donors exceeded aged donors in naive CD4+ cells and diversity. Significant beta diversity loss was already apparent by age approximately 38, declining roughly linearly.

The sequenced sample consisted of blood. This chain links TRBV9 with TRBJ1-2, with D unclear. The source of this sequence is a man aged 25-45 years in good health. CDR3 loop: CASSVGPGYGYTF. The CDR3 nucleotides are TGTGCCAGCAGCGTAGGTCCAGGCTATGGCTACACCTTC.